These 17 T cell receptor beta chains share one sample of origin, sequenced in a study of shared T cell receptors in the human thymus. Assay used: immunoSEQ multiplex PCR; TCRdb lists only in-frame clones, some missing. The top ten clones hold 0.0094% of a sample with hundreds of thousands of clones, more than 70% of them seen once. This same sample was also taken into another study, of human thymus T cells.

The source material was thymocytes. Receptors originate from a boy younger than two with a congenital heart defect.

V gene TRBV2 combines with J gene TRBJ1-1, with D possibly TRBD1 on 5 matching bases. Germline CDR1 reads SNHLY; CDR2 reads FYNNEI. CDR3 length equals 12 residues. Trimming pared 8 bases from V and 4 bases from J, leaving 11 bases between. The CDR3 region is CASWGGSTEAFF. CDR3 nucleotides: TGTGCCAGCTGGGGGGGATCCACTGAAGCTTTCTTT.

This chain uses TRBV12-5 with TRBJ1-1; tentatively, D is TRBD1 (6 bases). Germline CDR1 reads LGHNT; CDR2 reads FRNRAP. Trimming stripped 0 bases from V and 3 bases from J, with 23 bases between. The CDR3 has 19 residues. The chain's CDR3 is CASGLVRWGGLIEDTEAFF. CDR3 nucleotide sequence: TGTGCTAGTGGTTTGGTACGGTGGGGGGGCCTAATCGAGGACACTGAAGCTTTCTTT.

V and J are TRBV29-1 and TRBJ2-5; 11 bases fit TRBD2. V lost 4 bases and J lost 4; bases outside the gene matches: 2. Germline lookup yields CDR1 SQVTM and CDR2 ANQGSEA. CDR3 length: 13 amino acids. This chain's CDR3 is CSVGLAGLETQYF. The CDR3 nucleotides are TGCAGCGTTGGACTAGCGGGATTAGAGACCCAGTACTTC.

This chain joins TRBV14 and TRBJ2-1, with 12 positions matching TRBD2. The CDR3 contains 15 residues. Losses at the gene ends were 1 base for V and 8 bases for J; bases not matched to a gene: 3. Germline assignment: CDR1 SGHDN and CDR2 FVKESK. The chain's CDR3 is CASSQGTSGEDEQFF. Written as DNA, the CDR3 is TGTGCCAGCAGCCAAGGGACTAGCGGGGAAGATGAGCAGTTCTTC.

The chain joins TRBV2 to TRBJ2-7, with no clear D. Germline V gene sequence: CDR1 SNHLY, CDR2 FYNNEI. Trimming removed 0 bases from V and 2 bases from J, with 8 bases in between. The length of the CDR3 is 14 residues. The CDR3: CASSEAKEAYEQYF. DNA for the CDR3: TGTGCCAGCAGTGAAGCGAAAGAGGCCTACGAGCAGTACTTC.

The rearrangement links TRBV5-8 to TRBJ2-7; the D is unclear. Germline assignment: CDR1 SGHTS and CDR2 YDEGEE. The CDR3 contains 14 residues. The V end lost 0 bases, the J end lost 0 bases, and 7 bases lay between the germline ends. The CDR3 nucleotides are TGTGCCAGCAGCTTGGCCCAGGCCTCCTACGAGCAGTACTTC. Encoded protein: CASSLAQASYEQYF.

This clone was seen just once. The rearrangement links TRBV5-1 to TRBJ1-4; no reliable D call. CDR1 is SGHRS, CDR2 YFSETQ, per germline. The CDR3 runs to 16 residues. V gave up 4 bases and J gave up 5 bases, with 18 bases separating them. The CDR3 sequence is CASSPNISALNEKLFF. CDR3 nucleotide sequence: TGCGCCAGCAGCCCCAACATTTCTGCCCTGAATGAAAAACTGTTTTTT.

The CDR3 coding sequence is TGTGCCAGCGACACAGGACAGGGAATTTCACCCCTCCACTTT. Its translation: CASDTGQGISPLHF. V gene TRBV6-1 combines with J gene TRBJ1-6; 8 bases align to TRBD1. This CDR3 contains 14 residues. The V and J ends lost 8 bases and 9 bases, in that order; junction bases with no gene match: 9. Germline V gene data show CDR1 as MNHNS and CDR2 as SASEGT.

This chain links TRBV7-9 with TRBJ2-1, with 11 bases lining up with TRBD2. The germline CDR1 and CDR2 sequences are SEHNR and FQNEAQ (reference sequence). CDR3 length: 14 amino acids. V lost 7 bases, J lost 4 bases, and 3 bases stayed unmatched. CDR3 loop: CASKGLAGYNEQFF. The CDR3, as DNA: TGTGCCAGCAAAGGACTAGCGGGTTACAATGAGCAGTTCTTC.

This clone was seen a few times. J is TRBJ2-1 and V is TRBV9; TRBD2 aligns across 7 bases. The trim removed 7 bases at V and 8 bases at J, leaving 15 bases unmatched. The CDR3 length is 15 residues. CDR1 is SGDLS and CDR2 is YYNGEE in the germline V gene. The CDR3 is CASAAGTNKPDEQFF. CDR3 in DNA: TGTGCCAGCGCCGCCGGGACTAATAAACCAGATGAGCAGTTCTTC.

The chain links TRBV4-1 to TRBJ2-1; possibly TRBD2 for D (6 bases). V shed 4 bases and J shed 2 bases, with 15 bases lying between them. Germline CDR1 is MGHRA and CDR2 is YSYEKL. The CDR3 extends over 16 amino acids. The CDR3 loop is CASSPLKGGAYNEQFF. The DNA of the CDR3 is TGCGCCAGCAGCCCCCTTAAGGGAGGTGCCTACAATGAGCAGTTCTTC.

The chain employs TRBV19 and TRBJ1-1; TRBD1 matches at 7 bases. V lost 7 bases, J lost 4 bases, and 6 bases stayed unmatched. Germline V gives CDR1 LNHDA, CDR2 SQIVND (reference sequence). The CDR3 runs 13 residues. The CDR3 DNA reads TGTGCCAGTACCCAGGGGGTCTCCACTGAAGCTTTCTTT. It codes for CASTQGVSTEAFF.

This sequence joins TRBV7-2 and TRBJ2-1; 9 bases map to TRBD1. The germline CDR1 and CDR2 sequences are SGHTA and FQGNSA. The CDR3 is 15 residues long. With V trimmed by 5 bases and J by 4 bases, 6 bases remained unmatched. This chain's CDR3 is CASSPGTGTYNEQFF. CDR3 sequence (DNA): TGTGCCAGCAGCCCCGGGACAGGGACTTACAATGAGCAGTTCTTC. The whole variable domain, filled in from reference TRBV7-2 and TRBJ2-1, reads GAGVSQSPSNKVTEKGKDVELRCDPISGHTALYWYRQSLGQGLEFLIYFQGNSAPDKSGLPSDRFSAERTGGSVSTLTIQRTQQEDSAVYLCASSPGTGTYNEQFFGPGTRLTVL.

The genes are TRBV14 and TRBJ2-3; TRBD2 is a possible D gene (7 bases). Germline V CDR1 and CDR2: SGHDN, FVKESK. The length of the CDR3 is 13 residues. Trimming left V 6 bases short and J 4 bases short, with 11 bases between. The CDR3 loop reads CASRGGGPDTQYF. CDR3 coding DNA: TGTGCCAGCAGGGGAGGGGGGCCAGATACGCAGTATTTT. The variable domain in full, with the rest retrieved from reference TRBV14 and TRBJ2-3, is EAGVTQFPSHSVIEKGQTVTLRCDPISGHDNLYWYRRVMGKEIKFLLHFVKESKQDESGMPNNRFLAERTGGTYSTLKVQPAELEDSGVYFCASRGGGPDTQYFGPGTRLTVL.

The chain carries TRBV13 and TRBJ2-1; 8 positions agree with TRBD2. CDR1 and CDR2 (germline): PRHDT, FYEKMQ (reference sequence). CDR3 length: 18 residues. J was trimmed by 7 bases and V by 0 bases; bases with no gene match: 14. The DNA for the CDR3 is TGTGCCAGCAGCTTAGGTTTCCCTAATGGGCTAGCGGGTAATGAGCAGTTCTTC. It translates to CASSLGFPNGLAGNEQFF.

The chain recombines TRBV28 with TRBJ2-7; 9 bases are a match to TRBD1. Germline V gene sequence: CDR1 MDHEN, CDR2 SYDVKM. The CDR3 sequence is 17 residues long. V dropped 6 bases and J dropped 4; count of bases not matched to a gene: 16. CDR3 sequence: CASRPEPRDRARYEQYF. The CDR3 DNA reads as TGTGCCAGCAGACCCGAACCCCGGGACAGGGCTAGGTACGAGCAGTACTTC.

V gene TRBV6-6 combines with J gene TRBJ1-1; 9 nucleotides line up with TRBD1. This CDR3 is 14 amino acids long. The ends lost 5 bases at V and 3 bases at J; junction bases unmatched: 4. Germline values: CDR1 MNHNY, CDR2 SVGAGI (reference sequence). The CDR3 DNA is TGTGCCAGCAGTCAGGGACAGGGCGACACTGAAGCTTTCTTT. Translating gives CASSQGQGDTEAFF.